This T cell receptor (beta chain) was captured in a study of blood T cell repertoires in COVID-19. The data were produced by immunoSEQ multiplex PCR, yet TCRdb's version contains in-frame clones alone and is incomplete. The top ten clones hold under 30% of a sample with tens of thousands of clones, around 82% of them seen once. The TCR sequence derives from a human donor in a cohort sampled during active COVID-19. The sequenced material came from peripheral blood.

The CDR3 is CASGGDRGSSPLHF. The CDR3 bases are TGTGCCAGCGGGGGGGACAGGGGGTCGTCACCCCTCCACTTT. The chain carries TRBV2 and TRBJ1-6; TRBD1 matches 11 bases. Trimming took 8 bases from V and 10 from J; bases not matched to a gene: 7. The CDR3 extends over 14 amino acids. Germline-derived CDR1 and CDR2 are SNHLY and FYNNEI.